Listed here are 29 T cell receptor beta chains from one sample, sequenced in a study of tumor-infiltrating lymphocytes in primary liver carcinoma. Unsorted whole blood yielded the blood RNA, and germline DNA was also extracted. TCR beta cDNA was reverse-transcribed from about 0.45 ug of total RNA. The reaction used a constant-region primer and ProtoScript II reverse transcriptase. For TCR beta, libraries were produced by three nested multiplex PCR rounds using slightly modified ARM-PCR. PCR rounds one and two used TRBV1-TRBV30 forward primers with a C-beta reverse primer for 9 to 10 cycles each. TCRdb reprocessed the multiplex PCR reads via MiXCR and lists one record per CDR3 protein. The table records around 210,000 distinct CDR3 sequences, less than 75% of them present only once. Sample: peripheral blood. All receptors come from a woman between 55 and 75 years old with primary liver carcinoma and hepatitis B virus infection.

In the case of this clonotype: A much larger clone lies a single base off, so this may be a read error. V and J are TRBV6-1 and TRBJ2-7; no definite D call. This CDR3 has 14 residues. V was pared by 10 bases and J by 2 bases, with 18 bases between. The germline gives CDR1 MNHNS, CDR2 SASEGT. The CDR3 sequence is CATESSSNAYEQYF. The CDR3 DNA sequence: TGTGCCACCGAATCCTCGTCCAACGCCTACGAGCAGTACTTC.

This clonotype was recorded a few times. A clone one base away is much larger, so this may be a read error. The chain couples TRBV12-3 or TRBV12-4 to TRBJ2-7, with 9 bases that match TRBD1. The CDR3 totals 13 residues. With V trimmed by 7 bases and J by 2 bases, 3 bases remained unmatched. CDR3 bases: TGTGCCAGCACCGGGACAGGGACCTACGAGCAGTACTTC. Its protein product is CASTGTGTYEQYF.

On this clonotype: This sequence may be a read error, since a much larger clone differs from it by one base. This sequence joins TRBV14 and TRBJ2-5, with D perhaps TRBD2 (6 bases). The CDR3 runs to 13 residues. CDR1 and CDR2 (germline): SGHDN, FVKESK. V lost 10 bases and J lost 7, with 19 bases in between. In DNA, the CDR3 is TGTGCCAACTCCGGGGCCCTCGGGGGGACCCAGTACTTC. The encoded protein is CANSGALGGTQYF.

Notes on this clonotype: The germline gene is not matched at one end of the junction; a read error may be the cause. The J gene is TRBJ2-5, the V gene TRBV7-9; possibly TRBD2 for D (5 bases). CDR3 size: 12 residues. Germline V gene lookup returns CDR1 SEHNR and CDR2 FQNEAQ (reference sequence). The CDR3 loop reads CASILASETQYF. CDR3 nucleotides: TGTGCCAGCATCTTAGCGTCCGAGACCCAGTATTTC.

This clonotype occurred many times. The chain combines TRBV11-2 with TRBJ2-7; 13 bases agree with TRBD2. J was trimmed by 1 base and V by 7 bases; bases with no gene match: 4. The CDR3 sequence is 15 residues long. Germline CDR1 and CDR2: SGHAT and FQNNGV. In nucleotides, the CDR3 is TGTGCCAGCACCCCGGGACTAGCGGGATCCTACGAGCAGTACTTC. Amino acids: CASTPGLAGSYEQYF.

This sequence joins TRBV12-3 or TRBV12-4 and TRBJ2-1; 10 nucleotides match TRBD2. The J segment lost 4 bases and the V segment lost 1 base, leaving 10 bases of the junction unmatched. This CDR3 contains 18 residues. The CDR3 bases are TGTGCCAGCAGTTTAGAGACAAGGCCGGGACTAGCGTACAATGAGCAGTTCTTC. Its protein product is CASSLETRPGLAYNEQFF.

This clonotype has only one observation. A much larger clone differs from this one at a single base, so this may be a read error. Here the CDR3 reads CASSSTGTRDAEQYF. CDR3 nucleotides: TGTGCCAGCAGTTCCACCGGGACAAGGGATGCGGAGCAGTACTTC. This chain connects TRBV6-5 to TRBJ2-7, with D tentatively TRBD1 (6 bases). V lost 4 bases and J 7 bases, leaving 20 bases between the germline ends. The CDR3 has 15 amino acids. Germline loops: CDR1 MNHEY, CDR2 SVGAGI.

The gene calls are TRBV11-3 and TRBJ2-1; 13 positions agree with TRBD2. Germline V gene lookup returns CDR1 SGHNT and CDR2 YENEEA. The J segment lost 11 bases and the V segment lost 8 bases, leaving 15 bases of the junction unmatched. The CDR3 consists of 16 residues. The CDR3 bases are TGTGCCAGCGGCCTCGGACTAGCGGGAGCGGGGAGTAAGCAGTTCTTC. It translates to CASGLGLAGAGSKQFF.

In its sample, this clonotype was seen many times. V and J are TRBV11-3 and TRBJ2-3, with D tentatively TRBD1 or TRBD2 (5 bases each). In germline, CDR1 is SGHNT, CDR2 YENEEA. This CDR3 region has 15 residues. Trimming removed 6 bases from V and 0 bases from J, with 13 bases in between. The CDR3 sequence: CASSHSWGSTDTQYF. CDR3 DNA: TGTGCCAGCAGTCATAGTTGGGGGAGCACAGATACGCAGTATTTT.

A word on this clonotype: A read error is possible here, since a much larger clone lies one base away. V usage is TRBV11-2 and J usage is TRBJ1-2; unclear D gene. V was cut by 6 bases and J by 5 bases, with 16 bases left in between. The CDR3 consists of 14 residues. Germline-derived CDR1 and CDR2 are SGHAT and FQNNGV. As DNA, the CDR3 is TGTGCCAGCAGACCAGAGGCAGGACCGTATGGCTACACCTTC. It yields the protein CASRPEAGPYGYTF.

In its sample, this clonotype is medium-sized. The V gene is TRBV11-2, the J gene TRBJ2-1; TRBD1 might be the D (6 bases). The length of the CDR3 is 12 residues. Trimming removed 5 bases at V and 5 bases at J, with 7 bases between. Germline V gene data show CDR1 as SGHAT and CDR2 as FQNNGV. CDR3 sequence: CASSRTDNEQFF. DNA for the CDR3: TGTGCCAGCAGCCGGACAGACAATGAGCAGTTCTTC.

As regards this clonotype: At one end the junction does not follow the germline gene, possibly because of a read error. The chain couples TRBV5-6 to TRBJ2-3; TRBD2 aligns across 8 bases. Germline V gives CDR1 SGHDT, CDR2 YYEEEE. This CDR3 has 15 residues. CDR3 nucleotides: TGCGTCAGCAGCTTGATAGCGGGGAAGCGAGATACGCAGTATTTT. Its translation: CVSSLIAGKRDTQYF.

The gene calls are TRBV11-2 and TRBJ2-7; D gene ambiguous. From germline, CDR1 is SGHAT and CDR2 FQNNGV. The CDR3 is 14 residues long. The CDR3 coding sequence is TGTGCTAGCAGTCCTATCCAGCACTCCTACGAGCAGTACGTC. It is translated as CASSPIQHSYEQYV.

A note on this clonotype: The junction departs from the called germline gene at one end, perhaps through a read error. This sequence joins TRBV6-6 and TRBJ2-1; 16 bases are a match to TRBD2. Germline V gene lookup returns CDR1 MNHNY and CDR2 SVGAGI (reference sequence). The CDR3 contains 20 residues. CDR3 DNA sequence: TGTGCCAGCACCCCTAACGCGGGACTAGCGGGAGGGCCGATCTACATTGAGCAGTTCTTC. This gives the protein CASTPNAGLAGGPIYIEQFF.

This clonotype has ten or more counts. The chain recombines TRBV5-4 with TRBJ2-7, with D unresolved. The CDR3 extends over 13 amino acids. In germline, CDR1 is SGHNT, CDR2 YYREEE (reference sequence). V was trimmed by 3 bases and J by 7 bases, leaving 14 bases between them. CDR3 region: CASSSGPPWEQYF. As DNA, the CDR3 is TGTGCCAGCAGCTCGGGCCCGCCGTGGGAGCAGTACTTC. Combining the CDR3 with reference TRBV5-4 and TRBJ2-7 gives the whole variable domain ETGVTQSPTHLIKTRGQQVTLRCSSQSGHNTVSWYQQALGQGPQFIFQYYREEENGRGNFPPRFSGLQFPNYSSELNVNALELDDSALYLCASSSGPPWEQYFGPGTRLTVT.

Concerning this clonotype itself: It may be a read error: a sequence one base away is much more abundant. This chain connects TRBV4-2 to TRBJ2-3; tentatively, D is TRBD2 (5 bases). Germline CDR1 and CDR2: LGHNA and YNFKEQ. The CDR3 runs to 14 residues. CDR3 nucleotide sequence: TGTACCAGCAGCCTGAATAGCGTCACAGATACGCAGTATTTT. Protein product: CTSSLNSVTDTQYF.

This clonotype has a single count. Being one base from a much bigger clone, this may be a read error. The chain employs TRBV6-5 and TRBJ1-6, with 9 positions matching TRBD1. Germline V gene lookup returns CDR1 MNHEY and CDR2 SVGAGI. This CDR3 region has 14 residues. As DNA, the CDR3 is TGTGCCGGCAGTGAACAGGGGGCCAGTTCACCCCTCCACTTT. It specifies CAGSEQGASSPLHF.

This clonotype appeared once. This may be a read error: a much more frequent sequence differs by one nucleotide. This chain links TRBV12-3 or TRBV12-4 with TRBJ2-1; the match to TRBD1 covers 7 bases. The V segment lost 6 bases and the J segment 4 bases; nucleotides outside the gene matches: 9. This CDR3 is built from 15 residues. The CDR3 region is CASSSVTGPYNEQFF. Written as DNA, the CDR3 is TGTGCCAGCAGCTCCGTGACAGGGCCATACAATGAGCAGTTCTTC.

The V gene is TRBV11-1, the J gene TRBJ2-7; 7 bases agree with TRBD1. Germline V lookup: CDR1 SGHAT, CDR2 FQDESV (reference sequence). The ends lost 5 bases at V and 2 bases at J; junction bases unmatched: 3. The CDR3 covers 13 residues. The CDR3 DNA reads TGTGCCAGCAGCGACGGGACAGCCTACGAGCAGTACTTC. Protein: CASSDGTAYEQYF.

The sample holds one count of this clonotype. One junction end disagrees with the germline gene, perhaps due to a read error. The genes are TRBV11-1 and TRBJ1-1, with a possible D match to TRBD1 (5 bases). Germline V gene lookup returns CDR1 SGHAT and CDR2 FQDESV (reference sequence). The CDR3 spans 14 residues. The CDR3 DNA sequence: TGTGCCAGCAGATCCTCCAGGGTGAACACTGAATCTTTCTTT. This codes for CASRSSRVNTESFF. Complete variable domain (other parts from reference TRBV11-1 and TRBJ1-1): EAEVAQSPRYKITEKSQAVAFWCDPISGHATLYWYRQILGQGPELLVQFQDESVVDDSQLPKDRFSAERLKGVDSTLKIQPAELGDSAMYLCASRSSRVNTESFFGQGTRLTVV.

The chain links TRBV12-3 or TRBV12-4 to TRBJ1-5; D is uncertain. Trimming removed 5 bases at V and 3 bases at J, with 14 bases between. The CDR3 contains 15 residues. CDR3 in amino acids: CASSLTGLTNQPQHF. The CDR3 bases are TGTGCCAGCAGTCTGACCGGATTGACCAATCAGCCCCAGCATTTT.

This clonotype occurred a few times. The J gene is TRBJ2-5, the V gene TRBV5-1; 12 positions agree with TRBD2. From germline, CDR1 is SGHRS and CDR2 YFSETQ. The length of the CDR3 is 16 residues. With V trimmed by 0 bases and J by 4 bases, 4 bases remained unmatched. DNA for the CDR3: TGCGCCAGCAGCTTGGGGACACTAGCGGGAGGAGAGACCCAGTACTTC. Translation gives CASSLGTLAGGETQYF.

Note on this clonotype: Sequence at one end of the junction differs from germline and may be a read error. The V gene is TRBV28, the J gene TRBJ1-4, with 12 bases identical to TRBD1. The CDR3 sequence is 17 residues long. Germline-derived CDR1 and CDR2 are MDHEN and SYDVKM. DNA for the CDR3: TGTGACAGCAGTTACCCGGGACAGGGGGCAACTAATGAAAAACTGTTTTTC. This translates into CDSSYPGQGATNEKLFF.

This clonotype was recorded many times. The rearrangement joins TRBV12-3 or TRBV12-4 to TRBJ1-1; TRBD1 matches 9 bases. Losses at the gene ends were 5 bases for V and 1 base for J; bases not matched to a gene: 5. CDR3 size: 15 residues. The CDR3: CASSVHRGQNTEAFF. The CDR3 DNA is TGTGCCAGCAGTGTTCACAGGGGGCAGAACACTGAAGCTTTCTTT.

J is TRBJ2-3 and V is TRBV28; 9 nucleotides match TRBD2. With V trimmed by 6 bases and J by 3 bases, 7 bases remained unmatched. Germline loops: CDR1 MDHEN, CDR2 SYDVKM. The CDR3 is made up of 15 amino acids. CDR3 sequence reads: CASSPAGGVTDTQYF. CDR3 DNA sequence: TGTGCCAGCAGCCCGGCGGGAGGGGTGACAGATACGCAGTATTTT.

This clonotype was found once. Likely a read error: the CDR3 ends without its conserved phenylalanine or tryptophan. The J gene is TRBJ2-3, the V gene TRBV11-2; a possible D gene is TRBD1 (6 bases). Trimming cost V 0 bases and J 3 bases, with 7 bases left between them. This CDR3 spans 14 amino acids. Germline loops: CDR1 SGHAT, CDR2 FQNNGV. CDR3 bases: TGTGCCAGCAGCTTAGACAGGGGTACAGATACGCAGTATTCT. Its protein product is CASSLDRGTDTQYS.

J is TRBJ2-7 and V is TRBV6-6, with TRBD2 matching 8 bases. Germline CDR1 MNHNY, CDR2 SVGAGI (reference sequence). Trimming at V came to 6 bases and at J to 2 bases, leaving 9 bases not matched to a gene. CDR3 length equals 15 residues. The CDR3 DNA reads as TGTGCCAGCAGGAAACTAGCGGAAGCCACCTACGAGCAGTACTTC. This encodes CASRKLAEATYEQYF.

This chain joins TRBV11-3 and TRBJ1-2; maybe TRBD1 (5 bases). Trimming removed 4 bases at V and 7 bases at J, with 16 bases between. The CDR3 is 14 residues long. The germline V gene encodes CDR1 SGHNT and CDR2 YENEEA. The CDR3 loop reads CASSYPTRGIGYTF. The CDR3 bases are TGTGCCAGCAGCTACCCGACAAGGGGTATTGGCTACACCTTC.

This sequence joins TRBV5-6 and TRBJ2-7; D gene unclear. This CDR3 comprises 13 residues. Germline-derived CDR1 and CDR2 are SGHDT and YYEEEE. Trimming removed 8 bases from V and 3 bases from J, with 15 bases in between. The CDR3 is CARSPGPGYEQYF. The CDR3 DNA follows: TGTGCCAGGAGCCCAGGTCCGGGCTACGAGCAGTACTTC. The full variable domain, rest sourced from reference TRBV5-6 and TRBJ2-7, is DAGVTQSPTHLIKTRGQQVTLRCSPKSGHDTVSWYQQALGQGPQFIFQYYEEEERQRGNFPDRFSGHQFPNYSSELNVNALLLGDSALYLCARSPGPGYEQYFGPGTRLTVT.